This T cell receptor beta chain was identified during a study of blood T cell repertoires in COVID-19. Study-level information: The analysed material was cDNA or gDNA that came from T cells, B-cell-depleted T cells, or PBMCs.

The CDR3 contains 15 residues. Germline V gene lookup returns CDR1 SGHTA and CDR2 FQGNSA. Deletions cut 3 bases from V and 0 bases from J, with 9 bases between. Using immunoSEQ multiplex PCR, the repertoire was profiled, and TCRdb retains in-frame clones only, with some absent. The data contain about 190,000 clones, approximately 82% of them singletons. The sequence was obtained from a woman aged 55-75 years with acute COVID-19. The genes are TRBV7-2 and TRBJ2-4; a possible D gene is TRBD1 (6 bases). The sequenced material came from PBMCs or T cells enriched from blood (not recorded which). The CDR3 bases are TGTGCCAGCAGCTTGAACAGGGTAGCCAAAAACATTCAGTACTTC. This translates into CASSLNRVAKNIQYF.